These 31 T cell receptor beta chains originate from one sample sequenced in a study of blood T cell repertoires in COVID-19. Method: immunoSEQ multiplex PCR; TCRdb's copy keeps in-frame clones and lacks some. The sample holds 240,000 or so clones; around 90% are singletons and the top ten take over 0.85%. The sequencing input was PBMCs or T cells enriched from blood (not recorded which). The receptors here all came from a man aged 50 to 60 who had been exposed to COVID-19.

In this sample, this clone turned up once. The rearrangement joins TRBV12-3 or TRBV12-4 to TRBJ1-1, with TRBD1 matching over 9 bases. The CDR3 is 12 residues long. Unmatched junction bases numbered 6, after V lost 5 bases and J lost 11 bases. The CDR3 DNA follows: TGTGCCAGCAGTAGGGACAGGGAATTCGCTTTCTTT. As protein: CASSRDREFAFF.

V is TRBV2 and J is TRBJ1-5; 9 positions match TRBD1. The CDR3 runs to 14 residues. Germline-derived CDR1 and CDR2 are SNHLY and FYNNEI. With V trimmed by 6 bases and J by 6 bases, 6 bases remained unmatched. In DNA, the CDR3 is TGTGCCAGCAGCCTCACAGGGGGCATTCAGCCCCAGCATTTT. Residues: CASSLTGGIQPQHF.

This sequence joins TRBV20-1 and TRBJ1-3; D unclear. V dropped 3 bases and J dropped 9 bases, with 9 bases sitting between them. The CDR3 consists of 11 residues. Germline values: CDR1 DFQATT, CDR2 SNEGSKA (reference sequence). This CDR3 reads CSASALPTIYF. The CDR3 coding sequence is TGCAGTGCTAGTGCACTCCCCACCATATATTTT.

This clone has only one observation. The CDR3 here is CASRKNRETNEKLFF. CDR3 DNA: TGCGCCAGCAGAAAAAACAGAGAAACAAATGAAAAACTGTTTTTT. The chain carries TRBV5-1 and TRBJ1-4; no clear D. V was trimmed by 5 bases and J by 5 bases, leaving 16 bases between them. Germline assignment: CDR1 SGHRS and CDR2 YFSETQ. The CDR3 has 15 amino acids.

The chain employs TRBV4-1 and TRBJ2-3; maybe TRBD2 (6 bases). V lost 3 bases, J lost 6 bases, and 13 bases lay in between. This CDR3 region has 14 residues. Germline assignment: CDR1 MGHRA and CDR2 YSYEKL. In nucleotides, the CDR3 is TGCGCCAGCAGCCATACGGGGGACTCGGATACGCAGTATTTT. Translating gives CASSHTGDSDTQYF.

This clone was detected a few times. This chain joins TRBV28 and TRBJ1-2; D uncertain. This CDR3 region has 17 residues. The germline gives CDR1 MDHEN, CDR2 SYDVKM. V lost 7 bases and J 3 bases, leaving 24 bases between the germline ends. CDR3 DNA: TGTGCCAGCAACGGAAACCTGGAGACGAGGGTGGACTATGGCTACACCTTC. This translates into CASNGNLETRVDYGYTF.

In DNA form, the CDR3 reads TGCGCCAGCAGCTTGGTTGGGCAGCCGGGGGATGAGCAGTTCTTC. This translates into CASSLVGQPGDEQFF. The V and J genes are TRBV5-1 and TRBJ2-1; a weak D match, TRBD2 (6 bases). The CDR3 contains 15 residues. Germline CDR1 SGHRS, CDR2 YFSETQ. V gave up 0 bases and J gave up 8 bases, with 15 bases separating them.

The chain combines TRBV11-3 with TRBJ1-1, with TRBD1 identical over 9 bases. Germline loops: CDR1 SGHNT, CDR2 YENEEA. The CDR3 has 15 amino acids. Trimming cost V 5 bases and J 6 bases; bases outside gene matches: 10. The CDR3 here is CASSPRTGVVSEAFF. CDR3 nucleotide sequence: TGTGCCAGCAGCCCCCGGACAGGGGTGGTCTCTGAAGCTTTCTTT.

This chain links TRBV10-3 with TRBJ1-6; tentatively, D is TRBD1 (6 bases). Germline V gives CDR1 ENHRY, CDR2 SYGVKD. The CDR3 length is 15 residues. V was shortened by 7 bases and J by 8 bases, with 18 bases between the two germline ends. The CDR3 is CAIKGEGAGDSPLHF. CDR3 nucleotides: TGTGCCATCAAGGGCGAAGGAGCAGGGGATTCACCCCTCCACTTT.

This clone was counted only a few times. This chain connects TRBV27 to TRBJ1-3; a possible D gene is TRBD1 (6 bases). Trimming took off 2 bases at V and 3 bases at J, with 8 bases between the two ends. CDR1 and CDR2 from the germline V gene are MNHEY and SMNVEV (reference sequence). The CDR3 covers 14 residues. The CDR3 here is CASSLQGFGNTIYF. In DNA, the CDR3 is TGTGCCAGCAGTTTACAGGGGTTTGGAAACACCATATATTTT.

CDR3 protein: CAWSQSFTGAGQPQHF. In DNA form, the CDR3 reads TGTGCCTGGAGTCAAAGCTTTACAGGGGCCGGGCAGCCCCAGCATTTT. The chain has TRBV30 and TRBJ1-5; 7 bases map to TRBD1. This CDR3 has 16 amino acids. The J segment lost 7 bases and the V segment lost 2 bases, leaving 14 bases of the junction unmatched. The germline CDR1 and CDR2 sequences are GTSNPN and SVGIG (reference sequence).

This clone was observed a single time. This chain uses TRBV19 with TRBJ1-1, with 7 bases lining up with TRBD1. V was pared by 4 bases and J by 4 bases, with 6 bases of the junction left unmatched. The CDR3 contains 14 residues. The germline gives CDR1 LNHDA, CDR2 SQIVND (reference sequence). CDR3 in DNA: TGTGCCAGTAGTAAGCCGGACAGGACCACTGAAGCTTTCTTT. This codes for CASSKPDRTTEAFF.

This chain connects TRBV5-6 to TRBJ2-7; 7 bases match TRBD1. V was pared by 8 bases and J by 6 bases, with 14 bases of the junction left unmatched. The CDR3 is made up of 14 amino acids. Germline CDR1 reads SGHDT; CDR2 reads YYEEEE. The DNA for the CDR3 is TGTGCCAGTCAGGACAGGAATTCGCTCGTCGAGCAGTACGTC. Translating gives CASQDRNSLVEQYV.

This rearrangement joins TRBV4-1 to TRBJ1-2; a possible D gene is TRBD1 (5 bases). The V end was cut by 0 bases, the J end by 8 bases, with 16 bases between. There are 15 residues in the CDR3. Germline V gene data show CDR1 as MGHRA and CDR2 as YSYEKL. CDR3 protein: CASSQDRISGFGYTF. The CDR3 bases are TGCGCCAGCAGCCAAGATCGTATCTCAGGGTTCGGCTACACCTTC.

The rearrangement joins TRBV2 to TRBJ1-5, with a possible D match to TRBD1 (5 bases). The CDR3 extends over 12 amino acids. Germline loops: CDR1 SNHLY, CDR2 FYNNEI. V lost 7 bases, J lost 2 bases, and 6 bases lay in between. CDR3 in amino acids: CASNRRNQPQHF. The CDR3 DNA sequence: TGTGCCAGCAACAGGCGCAATCAGCCCCAGCATTTT.

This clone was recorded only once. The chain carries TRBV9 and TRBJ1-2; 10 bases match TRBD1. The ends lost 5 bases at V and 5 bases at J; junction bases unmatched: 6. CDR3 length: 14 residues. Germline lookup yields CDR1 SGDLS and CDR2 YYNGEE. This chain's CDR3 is CASRRQGASYGYTF. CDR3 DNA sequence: TGTGCCAGCAGGAGACAGGGGGCTTCTTATGGCTACACCTTC.

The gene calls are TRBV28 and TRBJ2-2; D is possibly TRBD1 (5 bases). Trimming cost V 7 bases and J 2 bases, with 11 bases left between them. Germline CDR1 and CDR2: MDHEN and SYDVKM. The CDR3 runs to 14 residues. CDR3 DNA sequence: TGTGCCAGCATTTCCGGACAAAACACCGGGGAGCTGTTTTTT. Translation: CASISGQNTGELFF. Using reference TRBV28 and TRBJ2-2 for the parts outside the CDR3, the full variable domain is DVKVTQSSRYLVKRTGEKVFLECVQDMDHENMFWYRQDPGLGLRLIYFSYDVKMKEKGDIPEGYSVSREKKERFSLILESASTNQTSMYLCASISGQNTGELFFGEGSRLTVL.

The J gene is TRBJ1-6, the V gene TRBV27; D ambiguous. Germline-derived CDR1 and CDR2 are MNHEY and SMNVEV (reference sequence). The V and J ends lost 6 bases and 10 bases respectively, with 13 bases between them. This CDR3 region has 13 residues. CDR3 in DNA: TGTGCCAGCAGCCTAAAAGAGAGGTCACCCCTCCACTTT. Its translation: CASSLKERSPLHF.

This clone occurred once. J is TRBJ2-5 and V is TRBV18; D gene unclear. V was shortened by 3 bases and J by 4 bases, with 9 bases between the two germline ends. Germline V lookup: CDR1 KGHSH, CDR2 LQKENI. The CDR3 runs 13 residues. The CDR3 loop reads CASSPGLRETQYF. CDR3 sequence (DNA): TGTGCCAGCTCACCTGGCCTTCGAGAGACCCAGTACTTC.

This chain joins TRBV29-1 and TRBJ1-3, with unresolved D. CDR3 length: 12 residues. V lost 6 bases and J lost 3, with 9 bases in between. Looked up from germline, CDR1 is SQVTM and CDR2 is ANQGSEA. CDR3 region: CSVTVFGNTIYF. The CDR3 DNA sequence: TGCAGCGTAACAGTTTTTGGAAACACCATATATTTT.

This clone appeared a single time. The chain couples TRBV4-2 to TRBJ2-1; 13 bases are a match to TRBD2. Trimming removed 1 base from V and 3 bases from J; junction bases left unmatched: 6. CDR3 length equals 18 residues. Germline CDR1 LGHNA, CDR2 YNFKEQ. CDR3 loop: CASSQGTSGSLNYNEQFF. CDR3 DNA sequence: TGTGCCAGCAGCCAAGGGACTAGCGGGAGTCTTAACTACAATGAGCAGTTCTTC.

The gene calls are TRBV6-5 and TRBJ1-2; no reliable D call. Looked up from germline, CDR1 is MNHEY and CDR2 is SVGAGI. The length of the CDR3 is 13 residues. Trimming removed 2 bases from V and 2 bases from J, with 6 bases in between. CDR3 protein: CASSYRRNYGYTF. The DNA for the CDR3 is TGTGCCAGCAGTTACAGGCGGAACTATGGCTACACCTTC.

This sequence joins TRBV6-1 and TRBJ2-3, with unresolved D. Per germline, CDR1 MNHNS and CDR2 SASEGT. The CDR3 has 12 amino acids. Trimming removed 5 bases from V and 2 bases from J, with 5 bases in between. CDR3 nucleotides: TGTGCCAGCAGTTATAACACAGATACGCAGTATTTT. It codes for CASSYNTDTQYF.

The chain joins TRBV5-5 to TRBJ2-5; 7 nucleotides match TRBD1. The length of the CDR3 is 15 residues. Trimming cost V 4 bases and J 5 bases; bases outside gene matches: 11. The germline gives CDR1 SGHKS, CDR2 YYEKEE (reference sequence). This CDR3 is CASSLTGYSGETQYF. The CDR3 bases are TGTGCCAGCAGCCTGACAGGGTATTCAGGCGAGACCCAGTACTTC.

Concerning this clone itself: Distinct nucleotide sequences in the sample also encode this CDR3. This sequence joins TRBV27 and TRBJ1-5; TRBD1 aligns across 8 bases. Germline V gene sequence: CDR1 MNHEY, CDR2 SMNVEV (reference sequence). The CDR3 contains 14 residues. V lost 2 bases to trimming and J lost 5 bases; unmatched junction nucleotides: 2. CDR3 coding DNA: TGTGCCAGCAGTTTAGGACAGGGCTATCAGCCCCAGCATTTT. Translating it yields CASSLGQGYQPQHF.

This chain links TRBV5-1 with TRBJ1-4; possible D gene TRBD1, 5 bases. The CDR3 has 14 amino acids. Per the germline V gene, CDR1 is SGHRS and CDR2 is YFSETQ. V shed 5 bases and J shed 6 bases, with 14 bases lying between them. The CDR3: CASRQAGVDEKLFF. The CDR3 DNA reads TGCGCCAGCAGACAGGCGGGGGTTGATGAAAAACTGTTTTTT.

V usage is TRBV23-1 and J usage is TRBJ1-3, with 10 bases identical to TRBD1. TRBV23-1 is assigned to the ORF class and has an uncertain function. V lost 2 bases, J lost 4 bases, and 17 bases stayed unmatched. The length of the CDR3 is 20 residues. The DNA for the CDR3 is TGCGCCAGCAGTCAACCGTTCGGGACAGGGGAAAATTCTTCGGGAAACACCATATATTTT. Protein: CASSQPFGTGENSSGNTIYF.

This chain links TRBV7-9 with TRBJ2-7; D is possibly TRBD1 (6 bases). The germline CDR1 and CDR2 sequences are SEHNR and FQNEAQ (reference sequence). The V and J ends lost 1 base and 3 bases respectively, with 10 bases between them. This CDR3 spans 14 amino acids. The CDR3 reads CASSLGTELYEQYF. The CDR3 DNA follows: TGTGCCAGCAGCTTAGGGACAGAGCTCTACGAGCAGTACTTC.

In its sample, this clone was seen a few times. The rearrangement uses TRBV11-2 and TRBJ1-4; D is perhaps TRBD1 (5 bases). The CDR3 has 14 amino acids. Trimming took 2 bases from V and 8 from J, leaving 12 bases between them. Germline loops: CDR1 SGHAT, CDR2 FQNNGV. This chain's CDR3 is CASSLYGGEEKLFF. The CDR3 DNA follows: TGTGCCAGCAGCTTATATGGGGGGGAAGAAAAACTGTTTTTT.

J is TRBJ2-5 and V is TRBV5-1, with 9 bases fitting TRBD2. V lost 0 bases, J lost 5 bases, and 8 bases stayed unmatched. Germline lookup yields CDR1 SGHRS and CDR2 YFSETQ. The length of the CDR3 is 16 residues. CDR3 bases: TGCGCCAGCAGCTTGGGCGGGGGGGCCGTCTCGGAGACCCAGTACTTC. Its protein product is CASSLGGGAVSETQYF.

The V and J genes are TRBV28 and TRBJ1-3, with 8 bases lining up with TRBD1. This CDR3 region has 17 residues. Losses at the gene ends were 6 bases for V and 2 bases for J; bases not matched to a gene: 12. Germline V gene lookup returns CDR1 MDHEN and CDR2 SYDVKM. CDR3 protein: CASSNMIRGPAGNTIYF. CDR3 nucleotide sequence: TGTGCCAGCAGCAATATGATCAGGGGGCCCGCTGGAAACACCATATATTTT.